The 8 T cell receptor beta chains listed next were all sequenced from one sample in a study of blood T cell repertoires in COVID-19. The repertoire was sequenced with immunoSEQ multiplex PCR; TCRdb's copy has only in-frame clones and lacks some. This table holds about 210,000 clones, 84% found once. Material for sequencing was peripheral blood. These receptors were collected from a woman between 50 and 59 years old with active or convalescent COVID-19.

The rearrangement joins TRBV6-6 to TRBJ1-1, with 8 nucleotides matching TRBD1. The CDR3 extends over 12 amino acids. After removal of 5 bases from V and 7 bases from J, the junction contained 3 bases not matched to a gene. Germline V gives CDR1 MNHNY, CDR2 SVGAGI (reference sequence). The CDR3, as DNA: TGTGCCAGCAGTACGACAGGGGTTGAAGCTTTCTTT. This sequence encodes CASSTTGVEAFF.

J is TRBJ1-6 and V is TRBV3-1 (or the pseudogene TRBV3-2); D remains ambiguous. CDR3 length equals 13 residues. Germline loops: CDR1 LGHDT, CDR2 YNNKEL (reference sequence). V was pared by 2 bases and J by 9 bases, with 8 bases between. The CDR3 here is CASSQKRGSPLHF. Written as DNA, the CDR3 is TGTGCCAGCAGCCAAAAGCGGGGTTCACCCCTCCACTTT.

The chain couples TRBV10-3 to TRBJ1-5; 7 nucleotides align to TRBD1. The germline CDR1 and CDR2 sequences are ENHRY and SYGVKD. CDR3 length: 14 residues. V shed 6 bases, J shed 9 bases, and the junction held 11 bases outside the gene matches. The CDR3 reads CAISDGQAEGPQHF. The CDR3, as DNA: TGTGCCATCAGCGACGGACAGGCCGAAGGGCCCCAGCATTTT.

This clone was counted between two and nine times. This chain uses TRBV27 with TRBJ1-6, with 9 bases fitting TRBD1. This CDR3 is built from 15 residues. Losses at the gene ends were 5 bases for V and 10 bases for J; bases not matched to a gene: 9. CDR1 and CDR2 (germline): MNHEY, SMNVEV (reference sequence). Here the CDR3 reads CASSPAGTGSSPLHF. CDR3 nucleotide sequence: TGTGCCAGCAGTCCCGCCGGGACAGGGAGCTCACCCCTCCACTTT.

The table lists this clone with a count of one. The V and J genes are TRBV27 and TRBJ1-2, with D maybe TRBD1 (5 bases). The V end lost 6 bases, the J end lost 5 bases, and 16 bases lay between the germline ends. Germline V gives CDR1 MNHEY, CDR2 SMNVEV (reference sequence). The CDR3 totals 14 residues. DNA of the CDR3: TGTGCCAGCAGCGAGGGGAACGGGGGTTATGGCTACACCTTC. Translated, it gives CASSEGNGGYGYTF.

This chain connects TRBV28 to TRBJ1-5; a possible D gene is TRBD1 (6 bases). CDR3 length equals 17 residues. Trimming stripped 4 bases from V and 0 bases from J, with 16 bases between. Germline CDR1 reads MDHEN; CDR2 reads SYDVKM. CDR3 in amino acids: CASSSGTQGHSNQPQHF. CDR3 nucleotides: TGTGCCAGCAGTTCAGGGACACAGGGCCATAGCAATCAGCCCCAGCATTTT.

V is TRBV6-6 and J is TRBJ1-1; 8 positions agree with TRBD1. Germline assignment: CDR1 MNHNY and CDR2 SVGAGI (reference sequence). Trimming at V came to 3 bases and at J to 5 bases, leaving 11 bases not matched to a gene. This CDR3 contains 16 residues. CDR3 in amino acids: CASSYWGVTGATEAFF. CDR3 coding DNA: TGTGCCAGCAGTTATTGGGGGGTGACAGGGGCGACTGAAGCTTTCTTT.

The V call is TRBV24-1, the J call TRBJ1-5, with TRBD1 matching 7 bases. V lost 5 bases, J lost 3 bases, and 18 bases stayed unmatched. CDR1 is KGHDR, CDR2 SFDVKD, per germline. CDR3 length: 19 residues. This chain's CDR3 is CATSGPATGVGKDNQPQHF. The CDR3 bases are TGTGCCACCAGTGGCCCTGCTACAGGGGTTGGAAAAGACAATCAGCCCCAGCATTTT.